One sample yielded the 8 T cell receptor beta chains listed below, sequenced in a study of shared clonotypes between healthy human individuals. Measured with immunoSEQ multiplex PCR; TCRdb has only the in-frame clones, and not every one. This repertoire shows roughly 1,600,000 clones, 97% to 99% found once; its top ten account for approximately 0.4%. Material for sequencing was naive CD4+ T cells sorted from blood. Stated subset: CD45RA+ positively selected. These receptors came from a man aged 30 to 39 in good health.

CDR3 region: CASSQLGLYTGELFF. The DNA of the CDR3 is TGTGCCAGCAGCCAACTGGGACTTTACACCGGGGAGCTGTTTTTT. The rearrangement joins TRBV14 to TRBJ2-2; D possibly corresponds to TRBD2 (6 bases). Trimming left V 2 bases short and J 3 bases short, with 10 bases between. This CDR3 has 15 residues. Per the germline V gene, CDR1 is SGHDN and CDR2 is FVKESK.

V is TRBV28 and J is TRBJ2-7, with D perhaps matching TRBD2 (5 bases). V lost 3 bases and J lost 2, with 11 bases in between. The CDR3 has 14 amino acids. From germline, CDR1 is MDHEN and CDR2 SYDVKM. The CDR3 DNA reads TGTGCCAGCAGTTTTGGAGGAGGTCCCTACGAGCAGTACTTC. Amino acids: CASSFGGGPYEQYF.

This rearrangement joins TRBV11-3 to TRBJ2-2, with D unresolved. From germline, CDR1 is SGHNT and CDR2 YENEEA. V lost 4 bases to trimming and J lost 3 bases, with 3 bases between them. The CDR3 is 12 residues long. CDR3 sequence (DNA): TGTGCCAGCAGCTCCTACACCGGGGAGCTGTTTTTT. Protein: CASSSYTGELFF.

This clone was seen just once. This chain links TRBV9 with TRBJ1-2; D gene unclear. With 0 bases removed from V and 7 bases from J, the gap between germline ends came to 19 bases. CDR3 length equals 16 residues. Germline lookup yields CDR1 SGDLS and CDR2 YYNGEE. CDR3 bases: TGTGCCAGCAGCGTAGGCGCGGGCGTGGCCAAGGTTGGCTACACCTTC. Translation gives CASSVGAGVAKVGYTF. Variable domain in full (rest from reference TRBV9 and TRBJ1-2): DSGVTQTPKHLITATGQRVTLRCSPRSGDLSVYWYQQSLDQGLQFLIQYYNGEERAKGNILERFSAQQFPDLHSELNLSSLELGDSALYFCASSVGAGVAKVGYTFGSGTRLTVV.

The chain employs TRBV19 and TRBJ2-1; D is uncertain. This CDR3 contains 15 residues. Trimming removed 3 bases from V and 1 base from J, with 10 bases in between. CDR1 and CDR2 from the germline V gene are LNHDA and SQIVND (reference sequence). CDR3 coding DNA: TGTGCCAGTAGTATGCGTCAGACATCCTACAATGAGCAGTTCTTC. Translating gives CASSMRQTSYNEQFF.

This rearrangement joins TRBV7-9 to TRBJ1-5, with D uncertain. The CDR3 contains 17 residues. Germline V gene lookup returns CDR1 SEHNR and CDR2 FQNEAQ (reference sequence). Trimming removed 0 bases from V and 0 bases from J, with 12 bases in between. CDR3 sequence (DNA): TGTGCCAGCAGCTTAGCACGTCCAGGTTATAGCAATCAGCCCCAGCATTTT. Residues: CASSLARPGYSNQPQHF.

The rearrangement links TRBV6-5 to TRBJ2-2; TRBD2 agrees at 8 bases. The CDR3 has 16 amino acids. Germline values: CDR1 MNHEY, CDR2 SVGAGI. With 0 bases clipped from V and 8 bases from J, the junction kept 8 bases outside the gene matches. Written as DNA, the CDR3 is TGTGCCAGCAGTTACTCACTAGCGGCCCTCGGTGGGGAGCTGTTTTTT. Encoded protein: CASSYSLAALGGELFF.

The chain links TRBV6-5 to TRBJ2-1; 10 nucleotides agree with TRBD2. Looked up from germline, CDR1 is MNHEY and CDR2 is SVGAGI. With 7 bases clipped from V and 3 bases from J, the junction kept 6 bases outside the gene matches. This CDR3 is built from 15 residues. The DNA for the CDR3 is TGTGCCAGCAATAGACTAGCGGGCGGCTACAATGAGCAGTTCTTC. Its protein is CASNRLAGGYNEQFF.